This T cell receptor (beta chain) stems from a study of CD8 T cells in ankylosing spondylitis. Regarding the study as a whole: For ankylosing spondylitis blood, a TCR beta motif of about eight highly homologous variants appeared characteristic. Peripheral blood samples showed relatively rare disease-linked clones, and these clones were CD8+.

V was clipped by 0 bases and J by 7 bases, with 19 bases between them. Germline V gene sequence: CDR1 DFQATT, CDR2 SNEGSKA (reference sequence). The CDR3 loop spans 17 amino acids. TCRdb fed the 5' RACE reads into MiXCR, producing one record per CDR3 protein. This sample has under 400,000 distinct CDR3 sequences, with around a tenth found just once. The table lists this clonotype with many counts. Its antigen is still unknown. This clonotype originated in a female donor with ankylosing spondylitis or in good health (not recorded which). The specimen sequenced was blood, either unsorted or a sorted T cell fraction (not recorded which). The chain recombines TRBV20-1 with TRBJ1-6, with D possibly being TRBD1 (5 bases). The CDR3 here is CSARDPSRGMGNSPLHF. For the CDR3, the DNA is TGCAGTGCTAGAGATCCCTCAAGGGGTATGGGGAATTCACCCCTCCACTTT.